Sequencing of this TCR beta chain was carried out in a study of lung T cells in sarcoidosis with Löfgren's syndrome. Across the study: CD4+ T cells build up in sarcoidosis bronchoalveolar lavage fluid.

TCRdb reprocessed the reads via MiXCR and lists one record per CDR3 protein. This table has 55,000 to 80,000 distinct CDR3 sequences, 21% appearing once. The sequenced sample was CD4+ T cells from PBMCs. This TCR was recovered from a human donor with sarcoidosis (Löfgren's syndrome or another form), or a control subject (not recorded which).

CDR3: CASSEGPHQETQYF. The CDR3 nucleotides read TGCGCCAGCAGCGAGGGACCGCACCAAGAGACCCAGTACTTC. The rearrangement joins TRBV5-1 to TRBJ2-5; the D call may be TRBD1 or TRBD2 (5 bases each). Trimming left V 4 bases short and J 0 bases short, with 10 bases between. Germline V gene lookup returns CDR1 SGHRS and CDR2 YFSETQ. The CDR3 sequence is 14 residues long.